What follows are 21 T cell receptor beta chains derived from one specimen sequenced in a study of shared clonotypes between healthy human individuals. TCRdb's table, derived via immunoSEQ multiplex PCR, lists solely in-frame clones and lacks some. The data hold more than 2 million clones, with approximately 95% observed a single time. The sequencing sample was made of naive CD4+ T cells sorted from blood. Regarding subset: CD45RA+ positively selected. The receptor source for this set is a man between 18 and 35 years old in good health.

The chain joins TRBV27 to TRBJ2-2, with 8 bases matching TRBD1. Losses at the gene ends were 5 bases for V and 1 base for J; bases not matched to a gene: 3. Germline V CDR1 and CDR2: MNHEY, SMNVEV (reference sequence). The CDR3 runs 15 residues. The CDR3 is CASSKGQVNTGELFF. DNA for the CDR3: TGTGCCAGCAGTAAGGGACAGGTGAACACCGGGGAGCTGTTTTTT.

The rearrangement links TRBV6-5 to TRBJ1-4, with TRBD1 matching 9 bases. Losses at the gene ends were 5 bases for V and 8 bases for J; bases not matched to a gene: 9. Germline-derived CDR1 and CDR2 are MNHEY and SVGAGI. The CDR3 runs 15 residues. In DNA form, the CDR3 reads TGTGCCAGCAGTCGATCCGGGACAGGGCGCGAAAAACTGTTTTTT. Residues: CASSRSGTGREKLFF.

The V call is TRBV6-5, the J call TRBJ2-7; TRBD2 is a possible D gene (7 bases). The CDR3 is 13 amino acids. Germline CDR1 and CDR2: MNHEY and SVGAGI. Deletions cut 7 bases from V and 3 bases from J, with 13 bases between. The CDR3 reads CASTRGGGYEQYF. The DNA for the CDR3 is TGTGCCAGCACCCGAGGGGGGGGCTACGAGCAGTACTTC.

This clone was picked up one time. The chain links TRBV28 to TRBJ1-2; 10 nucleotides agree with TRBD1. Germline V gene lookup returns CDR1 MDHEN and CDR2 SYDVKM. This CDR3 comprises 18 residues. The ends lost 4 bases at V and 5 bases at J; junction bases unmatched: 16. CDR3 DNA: TGTGCCAGCAGTTGGCCGGGACAGGGGTTTAGTACTATGTATGGCTACACCTTC. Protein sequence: CASSWPGQGFSTMYGYTF.

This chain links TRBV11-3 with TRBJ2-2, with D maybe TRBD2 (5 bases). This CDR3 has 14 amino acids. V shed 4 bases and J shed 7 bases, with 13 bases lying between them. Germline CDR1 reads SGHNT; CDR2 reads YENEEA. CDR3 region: CASSSRSGDGELFF. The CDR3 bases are TGTGCCAGCAGCTCGAGGTCCGGGGACGGGGAGCTGTTTTTT.

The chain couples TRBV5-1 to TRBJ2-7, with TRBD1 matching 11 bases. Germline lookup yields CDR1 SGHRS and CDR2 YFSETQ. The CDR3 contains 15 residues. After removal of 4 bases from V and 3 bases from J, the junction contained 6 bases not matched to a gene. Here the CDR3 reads CASSQGQGGGYEQYF. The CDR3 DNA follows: TGCGCCAGCAGCCAGGGACAGGGGGGAGGCTACGAGCAGTACTTC.

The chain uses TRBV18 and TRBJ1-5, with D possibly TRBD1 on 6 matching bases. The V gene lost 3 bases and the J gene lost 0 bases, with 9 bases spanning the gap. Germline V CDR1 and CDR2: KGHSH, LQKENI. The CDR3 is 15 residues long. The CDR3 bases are TGTGCCAGCTCACCGGGGGCAGTTAGCAATCAGCCCCAGCATTTT. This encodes CASSPGAVSNQPQHF.

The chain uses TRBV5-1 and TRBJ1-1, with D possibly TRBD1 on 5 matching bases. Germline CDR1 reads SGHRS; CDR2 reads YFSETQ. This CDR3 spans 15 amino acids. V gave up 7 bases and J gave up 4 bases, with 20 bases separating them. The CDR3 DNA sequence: TGCGCCAGCTCCCGGGGCGAGGGGTCGGTCACTGAAGCTTTCTTT. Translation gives CASSRGEGSVTEAFF.

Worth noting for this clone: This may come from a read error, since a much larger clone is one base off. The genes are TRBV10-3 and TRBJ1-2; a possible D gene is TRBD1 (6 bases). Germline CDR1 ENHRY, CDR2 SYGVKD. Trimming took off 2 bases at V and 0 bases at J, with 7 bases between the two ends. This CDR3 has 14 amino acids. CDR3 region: CAISERGANYGYTF. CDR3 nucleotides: TGTGCCATCAGTGAGAGGGGGGCTAACTATGGCTACACCTTC.

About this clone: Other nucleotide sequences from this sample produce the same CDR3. CDR3 nucleotides: TGTGCCAGCAGTTATGGACAGGGCGGTTCACCCCTCCACTTT. Its protein is CASSYGQGGSPLHF. The rearrangement uses TRBV6-6 and TRBJ1-6; TRBD1 agrees at 8 bases. Trimming took 3 bases from V and 9 from J; bases not matched to a gene: 4. CDR3 length equals 14 residues. CDR1 MNHNY and CDR2 SVGAGI come from the germline V gene (reference sequence).

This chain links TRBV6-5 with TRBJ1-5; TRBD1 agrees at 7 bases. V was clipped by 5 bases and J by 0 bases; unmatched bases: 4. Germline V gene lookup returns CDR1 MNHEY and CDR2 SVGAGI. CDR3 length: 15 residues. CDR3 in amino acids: CASSAYRGSNQPQHF. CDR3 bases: TGTGCCAGCAGTGCCTACAGGGGTAGCAATCAGCCCCAGCATTTT.

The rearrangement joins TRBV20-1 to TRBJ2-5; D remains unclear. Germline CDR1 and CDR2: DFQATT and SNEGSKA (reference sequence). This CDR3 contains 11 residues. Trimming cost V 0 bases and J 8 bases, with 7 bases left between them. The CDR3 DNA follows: TGCAGTGCTAGAGATATGGACACCCAGTACTTC. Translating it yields CSARDMDTQYF.

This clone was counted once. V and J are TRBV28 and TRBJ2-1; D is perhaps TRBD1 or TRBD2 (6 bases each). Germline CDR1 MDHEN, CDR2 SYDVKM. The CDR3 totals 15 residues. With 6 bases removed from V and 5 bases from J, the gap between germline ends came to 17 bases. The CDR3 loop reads CASSLGGRGNNEQFF. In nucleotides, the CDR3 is TGTGCCAGCAGCCTCGGGGGCAGGGGAAACAATGAGCAGTTCTTC.

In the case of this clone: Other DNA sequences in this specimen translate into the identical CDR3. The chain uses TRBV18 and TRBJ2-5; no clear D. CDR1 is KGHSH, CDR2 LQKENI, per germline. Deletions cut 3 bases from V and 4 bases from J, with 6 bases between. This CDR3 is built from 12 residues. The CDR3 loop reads CASSPAGETQYF. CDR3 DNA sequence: TGTGCCAGCTCACCGGCCGGAGAGACCCAGTACTTC.

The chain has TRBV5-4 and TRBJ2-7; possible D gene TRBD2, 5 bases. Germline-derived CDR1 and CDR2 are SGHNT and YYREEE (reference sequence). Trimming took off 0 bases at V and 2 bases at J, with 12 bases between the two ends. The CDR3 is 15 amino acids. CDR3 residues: CASSLAGDRPYEQYF. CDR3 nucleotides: TGTGCCAGCAGCTTGGCCGGGGATCGGCCCTACGAGCAGTACTTC.

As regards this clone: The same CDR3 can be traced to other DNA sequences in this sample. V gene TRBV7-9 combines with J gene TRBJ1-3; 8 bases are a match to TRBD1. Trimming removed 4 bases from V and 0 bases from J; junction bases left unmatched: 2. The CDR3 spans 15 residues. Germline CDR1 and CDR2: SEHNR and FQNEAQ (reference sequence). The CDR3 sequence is CASSSGTGSGNTIYF. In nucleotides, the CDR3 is TGTGCCAGCAGCTCGGGGACAGGCTCTGGAAACACCATATATTTT.

The CDR3 DNA reads TGTGCCAGCAGCCTCAGGGGAGCGGGGGTTCAAGAGACCCAGTACTTC. Protein: CASSLRGAGVQETQYF. The chain combines TRBV7-9 with TRBJ2-5; TRBD2 matches at 8 bases. V lost 5 bases, J lost 2 bases, and 10 bases stayed unmatched. The CDR3 is made up of 16 amino acids. Germline CDR1 is SEHNR and CDR2 is FQNEAQ (reference sequence).

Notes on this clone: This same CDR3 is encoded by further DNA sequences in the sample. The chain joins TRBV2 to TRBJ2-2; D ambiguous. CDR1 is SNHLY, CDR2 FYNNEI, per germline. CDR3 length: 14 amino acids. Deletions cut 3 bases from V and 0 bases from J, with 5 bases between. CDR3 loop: CASSELANTGELFF. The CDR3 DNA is TGTGCCAGCAGTGAGTTGGCGAACACCGGGGAGCTGTTTTTT. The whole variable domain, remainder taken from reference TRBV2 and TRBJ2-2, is EPEVTQTPSHQVTQMGQEVILRCVPISNHLYFYWYRQILGQKVEFLVSFYNNEISEKSEIFDDQFSVERPDGSNFTLKIRSTKLEDSAMYFCASSELANTGELFFGEGSRLTVL.

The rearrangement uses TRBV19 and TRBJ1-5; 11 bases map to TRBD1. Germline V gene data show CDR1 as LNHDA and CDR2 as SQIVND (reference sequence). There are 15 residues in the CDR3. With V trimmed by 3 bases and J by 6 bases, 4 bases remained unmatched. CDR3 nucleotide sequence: TGTGCCAGTAGTATCCCGGGACAGGGGGGTCAGCCCCAGCATTTT. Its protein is CASSIPGQGGQPQHF. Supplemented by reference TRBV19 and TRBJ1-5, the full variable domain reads DGGITQSPKYLFRKEGQNVTLSCEQNLNHDAMYWYRQDPGQGLRLIYYSQIVNDFQKGDIAEGYSVSREKKESFPLTVTSAQKNPTAFYLCASSIPGQGGQPQHFGDGTRLSIL.

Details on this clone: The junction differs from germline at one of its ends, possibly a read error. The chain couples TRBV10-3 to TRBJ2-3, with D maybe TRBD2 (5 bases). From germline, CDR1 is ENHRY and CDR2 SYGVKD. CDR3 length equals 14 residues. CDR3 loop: CAISESASIDTQYF. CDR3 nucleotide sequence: TGTGCCATCAGTGAGTCGGCTAGCATAGATACGCAGTATTTT.

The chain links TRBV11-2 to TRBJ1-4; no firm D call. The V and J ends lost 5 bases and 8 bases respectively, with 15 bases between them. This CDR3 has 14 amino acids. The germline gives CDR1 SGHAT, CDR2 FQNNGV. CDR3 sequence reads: CASSPLTSREKLFF. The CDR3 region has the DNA TGTGCCAGCAGCCCCCTGACGTCTCGGGAAAAACTGTTTTTT.